This entry features one T cell receptor (beta chain) sequence. Its specificity is unknown. These data originate in a study of shared clonotypes between healthy human individuals. Turning to the study itself: Three plates each covered CD4 naive and memory; CD8 naive two, CD8 memory one. Broader study findings: As a rule, naive subsets had a larger estimated richness than memory subsets. Shared clonotypes across all four donors exceeded non-shared ones in generation probability.

In germline, CDR1 is MGHRA, CDR2 YSYEKL. Trimming took off 4 bases at V and 6 bases at J, with 6 bases between the two ends. CDR3 size: 12 residues. Here immunoSEQ multiplex PCR was the method, and the copy in TCRdb shows in-frame clones only, minus some. The sample has about 1.5 million clones, around 98% seen once. Donors were healthy HIV-negative adults without recent acute infections or vaccinations. This sequence joins TRBV4-1 and TRBJ2-2; D not resolved. The sequence came from a man aged 25-45 years in good health. The sequencing input was naive CD4+ T cells sorted from blood. Subset denoted: CD45RA+ positively selected. CDR3 nucleotides: TGCGCCAGCAGCCTTTACCCCGGGGAGCTGTTTTTT. This gives the protein CASSLYPGELFF.